Sequencing of this T cell receptor beta chain was carried out in a study of T cell repertoires in cytomegalovirus infection (dated by TCRdb to between 2019 and 2020). General notes on the study: Donor HLA type was relevant to the analysis, because carriage of CMV infection together with the matching HLA type was indicated by public TCR beta signatures. The investigation overall reported the following: In the ex vivo response, HLA-C-restricted CMV-specific TCR beta clonotypes were dominant, and in two of eight donors the single most frequent clonotype came from this HLA-C-restricted group. In both this cohort and an independent roughly 350-donor cohort, the cumulative frequency of public TCR beta family members distinguished carriers of CMV infection plus the relevant HLA type.

Inclusive of the bounding cysteine and phenylalanine, the CDR3 is 16 residues long. The sequence is cut down to CDR3 DNA, 48 bases in frame from base 1. Relative to germline, V is missing 5 bases and J is missing 8 bases, with 7 bases of the junction outside any gene match. From a lookup of the germline V gene, CDR1 and CDR2 are SNHLY and FYNNEI. For sequencing, an Illumina HiSeq 1500 was employed. The public sequencing data were trimmed at Q25 with fastp and processed into clonotypes with MiXCR by TCRdb, which kept only in-frame beta chains. Each record represents a unique CDR3 protein, reported with the most common genes and DNA among its rows. The sample contains approximately 500,000 distinct CDR3 sequences, 10% to 12% of them found a single time. The biggest ten clones account for 10% to 13% of the sample. As for this clonotype: Its antigen has not been determined. Base qualities are not provided; no much larger clone lies one nucleotide away.

This TCR was sampled from a human donor in good health (CMV status not recorded). Some clones in this sample may be carry-over from other donors' samples. Sequencing was carried out using PBMCs. The chain links TRBV2 with TRBJ2-1, with 15 bases in between that match TRBD2. The CDR3 has the sequence CASSSGTSGGLDEQFF. The DNA sequence is given as TGTGCCAGCAGTTCCGGGACTAGCGGGGGGTTAGATGAGCAGTTCTTC.